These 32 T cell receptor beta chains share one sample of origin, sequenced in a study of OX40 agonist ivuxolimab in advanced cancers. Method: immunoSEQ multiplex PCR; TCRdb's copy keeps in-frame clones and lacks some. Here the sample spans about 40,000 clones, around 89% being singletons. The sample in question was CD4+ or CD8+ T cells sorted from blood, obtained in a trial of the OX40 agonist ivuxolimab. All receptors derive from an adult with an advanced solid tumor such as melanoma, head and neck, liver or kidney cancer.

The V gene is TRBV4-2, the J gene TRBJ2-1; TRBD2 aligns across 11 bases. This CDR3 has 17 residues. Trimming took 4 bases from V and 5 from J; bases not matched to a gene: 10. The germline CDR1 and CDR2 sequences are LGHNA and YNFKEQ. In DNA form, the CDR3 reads TGTGCCAGCAGCCGAAATTCCGGGACTAGCGGTAACAATGAGCAGTTCTTC. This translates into CASSRNSGTSGNNEQFF.

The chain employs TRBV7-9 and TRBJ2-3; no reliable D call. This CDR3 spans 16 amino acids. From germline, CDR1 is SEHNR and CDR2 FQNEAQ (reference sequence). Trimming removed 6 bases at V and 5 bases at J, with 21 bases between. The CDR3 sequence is CASRASGPKLGDTQYF. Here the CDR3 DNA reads TGTGCCAGCAGGGCTTCCGGGCCAAAACTGGGAGATACGCAGTATTTT.

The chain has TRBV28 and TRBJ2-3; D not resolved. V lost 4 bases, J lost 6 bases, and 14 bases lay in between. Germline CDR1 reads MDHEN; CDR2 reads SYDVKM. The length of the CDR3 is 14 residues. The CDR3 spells CASSSPVYLDTQYF. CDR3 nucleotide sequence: TGTGCCAGCAGTTCCCCGGTTTACCTTGATACGCAGTATTTT.

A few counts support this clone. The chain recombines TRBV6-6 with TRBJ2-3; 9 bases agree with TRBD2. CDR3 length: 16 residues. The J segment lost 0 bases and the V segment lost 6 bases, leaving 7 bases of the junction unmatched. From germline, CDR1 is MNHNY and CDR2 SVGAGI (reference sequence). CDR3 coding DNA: TGTGCCAGCAGCTTGGAGCTAGCGGGGAGCACAGATACGCAGTATTTT. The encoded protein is CASSLELAGSTDTQYF.

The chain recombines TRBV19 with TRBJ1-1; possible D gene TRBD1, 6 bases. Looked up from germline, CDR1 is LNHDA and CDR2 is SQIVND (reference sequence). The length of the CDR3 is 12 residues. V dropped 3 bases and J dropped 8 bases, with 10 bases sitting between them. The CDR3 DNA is TGTGCCAGTAGTATTAGCAGGGGAGAAGCTTTCTTT. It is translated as CASSISRGEAFF.

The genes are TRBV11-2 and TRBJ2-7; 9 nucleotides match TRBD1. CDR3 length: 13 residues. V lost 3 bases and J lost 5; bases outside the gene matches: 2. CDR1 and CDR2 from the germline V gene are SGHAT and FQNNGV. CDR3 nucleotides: TGTGCCAGCAGCTTTGGGACAGGGAACGAGCAGTACTTC. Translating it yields CASSFGTGNEQYF.

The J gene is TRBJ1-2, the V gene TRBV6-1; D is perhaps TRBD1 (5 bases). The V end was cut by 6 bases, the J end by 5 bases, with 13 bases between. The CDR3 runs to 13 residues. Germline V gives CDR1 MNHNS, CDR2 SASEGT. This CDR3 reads CASSGGLFYGYTF. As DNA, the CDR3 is TGTGCCAGCAGCGGGGGACTCTTTTATGGCTACACCTTC.

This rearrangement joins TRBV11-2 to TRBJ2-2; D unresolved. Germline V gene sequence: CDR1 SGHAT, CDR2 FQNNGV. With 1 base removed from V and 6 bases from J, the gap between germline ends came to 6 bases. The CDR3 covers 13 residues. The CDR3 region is CASSLVEAGELFF. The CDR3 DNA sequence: TGTGCCAGCAGCTTAGTAGAGGCCGGGGAGCTGTTTTTT.

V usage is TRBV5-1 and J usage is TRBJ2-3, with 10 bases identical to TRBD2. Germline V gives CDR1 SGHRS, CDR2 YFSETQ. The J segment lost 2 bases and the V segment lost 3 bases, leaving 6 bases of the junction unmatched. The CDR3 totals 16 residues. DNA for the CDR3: TGCGCCAGCAGCTCCAATAGCGGGGGGAACACAGATACGCAGTATTTT. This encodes CASSSNSGGNTDTQYF. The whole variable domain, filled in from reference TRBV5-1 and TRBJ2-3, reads KAGVTQTPRYLIKTRGQQVTLSCSPISGHRSVSWYQQTPGQGLQFLFEYFSETQRNKGNFPGRFSGRQFSNSRSEMNVSTLELGDSALYLCASSSNSGGNTDTQYFGPGTRLTVL.

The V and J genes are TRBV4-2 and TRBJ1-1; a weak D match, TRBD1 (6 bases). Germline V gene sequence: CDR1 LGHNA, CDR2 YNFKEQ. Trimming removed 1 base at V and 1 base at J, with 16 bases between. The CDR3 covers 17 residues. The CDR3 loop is CASSQGKSLGGNTEAFF. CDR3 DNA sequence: TGTGCCAGCAGCCAAGGAAAATCGCTAGGGGGGAACACTGAAGCTTTCTTT.

CDR3 sequence reads: CASSLGLMDEKLFF. DNA for the CDR3: TGCGCCAGCAGCTTAGGGTTAATGGATGAAAAACTGTTTTTT. The rearrangement uses TRBV5-1 and TRBJ1-4; the D is unclear. The V gene's germline CDR1 is SGHRS and CDR2 YFSETQ. Trimming shortened V by 2 bases and J by 6 bases, and 11 bases separated the two germline ends. The CDR3 extends over 14 amino acids.

CDR3 nucleotide sequence: TGCAGCGTTGAGGGGGTACCCGGCTCTGGGGCCAACGTCCTGACTTTC. Its translation is CSVEGVPGSGANVLTF. The gene calls are TRBV29-1 and TRBJ2-6; D possibly matches TRBD1 or TRBD2 (5 bases each). The CDR3 contains 16 residues. With 3 bases removed from V and 0 bases from J, the gap between germline ends came to 12 bases. Germline assignment: CDR1 SQVTM and CDR2 ANQGSEA.

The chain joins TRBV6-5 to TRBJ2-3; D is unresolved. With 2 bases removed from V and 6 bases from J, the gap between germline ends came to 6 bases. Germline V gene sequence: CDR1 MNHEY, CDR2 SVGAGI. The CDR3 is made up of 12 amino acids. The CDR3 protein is CASSYAGDTQYF. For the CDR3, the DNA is TGTGCCAGCAGTTACGCCGGCGATACGCAGTATTTT.

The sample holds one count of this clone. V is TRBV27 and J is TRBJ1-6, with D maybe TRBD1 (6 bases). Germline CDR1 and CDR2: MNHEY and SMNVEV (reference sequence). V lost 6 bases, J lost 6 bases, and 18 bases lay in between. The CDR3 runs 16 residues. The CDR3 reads CASSPKGVLINSPLHF. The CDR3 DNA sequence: TGTGCCAGCAGCCCAAAGGGGGTCTTGATTAATTCACCCCTCCACTTT.

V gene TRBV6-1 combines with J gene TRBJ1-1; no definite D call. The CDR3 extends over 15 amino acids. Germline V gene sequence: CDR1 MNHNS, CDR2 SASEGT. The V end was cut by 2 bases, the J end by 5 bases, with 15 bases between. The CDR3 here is CASSESLSPQTEAFF. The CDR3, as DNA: TGTGCCAGCAGTGAATCCCTCTCACCCCAAACTGAAGCTTTCTTT.

In nucleotides, the CDR3 is TGTGCCAGCAGTCCCTGGGCGGACCGCACAGATACGCAGTATTTT. Protein product: CASSPWADRTDTQYF. The V and J genes are TRBV28 and TRBJ2-3, with D hard to call. Germline V gene data show CDR1 as MDHEN and CDR2 as SYDVKM. Trimming took off 5 bases at V and 1 base at J, with 13 bases between the two ends. The CDR3 runs 15 residues.

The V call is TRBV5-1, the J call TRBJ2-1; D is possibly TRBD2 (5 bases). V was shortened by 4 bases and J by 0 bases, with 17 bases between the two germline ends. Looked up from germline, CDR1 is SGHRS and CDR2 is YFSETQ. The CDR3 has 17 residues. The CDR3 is CASSTTYLGSSYNEQFF. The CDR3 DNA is TGCGCCAGCAGCACAACCTACCTTGGGAGCTCCTACAATGAGCAGTTCTTC. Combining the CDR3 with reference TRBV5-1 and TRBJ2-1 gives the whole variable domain KAGVTQTPRYLIKTRGQQVTLSCSPISGHRSVSWYQQTPGQGLQFLFEYFSETQRNKGNFPGRFSGRQFSNSRSEMNVSTLELGDSALYLCASSTTYLGSSYNEQFFGPGTRLTVL.

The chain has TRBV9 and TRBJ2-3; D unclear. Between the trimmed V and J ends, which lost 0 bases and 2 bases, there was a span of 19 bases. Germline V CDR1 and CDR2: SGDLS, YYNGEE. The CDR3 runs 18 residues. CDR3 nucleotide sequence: TGTGCCAGCAGCGTAGCCCCTGGTGGGCCCCACCCCACAGATACGCAGTATTTT. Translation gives CASSVAPGGPHPTDTQYF.

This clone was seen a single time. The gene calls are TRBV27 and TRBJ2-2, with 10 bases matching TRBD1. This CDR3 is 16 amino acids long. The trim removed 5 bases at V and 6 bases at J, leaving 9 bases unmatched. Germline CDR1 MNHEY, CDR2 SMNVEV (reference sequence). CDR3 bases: TGTGCCAGCAGTCATCCGGGACAGGGGCCTCCCGGGGAGCTGTTTTTT. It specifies CASSHPGQGPPGELFF.

The CDR3 region has the DNA TGTGCCAGCAGAAGGACAGGGGAGCTTGCTGAAGCTTTCTTT. This encodes CASRRTGELAEAFF. The rearrangement links TRBV6-6 to TRBJ1-1, with 9 nucleotides matching TRBD1. Germline-derived CDR1 and CDR2 are MNHNY and SVGAGI (reference sequence). The CDR3 covers 14 residues. V lost 6 bases, J lost 6 bases, and 8 bases stayed unmatched.

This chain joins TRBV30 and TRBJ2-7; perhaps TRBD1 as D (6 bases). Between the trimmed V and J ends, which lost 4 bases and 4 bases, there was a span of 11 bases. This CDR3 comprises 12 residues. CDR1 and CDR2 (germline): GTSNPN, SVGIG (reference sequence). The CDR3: CAWKQGPYEQYF. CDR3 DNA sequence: TGTGCCTGGAAACAGGGACCGTACGAGCAGTACTTC.

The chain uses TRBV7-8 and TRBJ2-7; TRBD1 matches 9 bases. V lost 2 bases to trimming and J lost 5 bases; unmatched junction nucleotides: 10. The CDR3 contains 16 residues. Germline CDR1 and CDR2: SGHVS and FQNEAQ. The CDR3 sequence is CASSLPQGQGSDEQYF. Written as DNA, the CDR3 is TGTGCCAGCAGCTTACCCCAGGGACAGGGATCGGACGAGCAGTACTTC.

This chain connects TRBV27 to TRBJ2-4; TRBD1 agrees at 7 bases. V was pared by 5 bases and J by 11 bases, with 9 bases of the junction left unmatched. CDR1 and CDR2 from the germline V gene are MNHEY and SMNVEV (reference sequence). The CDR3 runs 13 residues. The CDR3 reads CASSPGTAQFQYF. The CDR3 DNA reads TGTGCCAGCAGTCCCGGGACAGCTCAGTTTCAGTACTTC.

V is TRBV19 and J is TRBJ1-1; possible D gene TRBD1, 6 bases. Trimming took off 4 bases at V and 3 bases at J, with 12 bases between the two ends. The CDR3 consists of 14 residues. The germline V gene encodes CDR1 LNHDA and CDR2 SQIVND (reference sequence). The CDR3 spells CASSTATGYTEAFF. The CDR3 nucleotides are TGTGCCAGTAGTACCGCAACAGGGTACACTGAAGCTTTCTTT.

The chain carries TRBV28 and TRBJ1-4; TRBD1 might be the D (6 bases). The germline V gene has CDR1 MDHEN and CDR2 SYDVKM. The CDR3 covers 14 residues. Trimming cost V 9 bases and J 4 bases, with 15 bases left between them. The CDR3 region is CASRQDRYNEKLFF. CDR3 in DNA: TGTGCCAGTAGACAAGACAGGTATAATGAAAAACTGTTTTTT.

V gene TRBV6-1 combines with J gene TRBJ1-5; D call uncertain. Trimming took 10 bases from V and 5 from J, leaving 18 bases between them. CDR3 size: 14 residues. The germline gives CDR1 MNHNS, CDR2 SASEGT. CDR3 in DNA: TGTGCCACCGCCCTTGGGGTCATGGATCAGCCCCAGCATTTT. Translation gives CATALGVMDQPQHF.

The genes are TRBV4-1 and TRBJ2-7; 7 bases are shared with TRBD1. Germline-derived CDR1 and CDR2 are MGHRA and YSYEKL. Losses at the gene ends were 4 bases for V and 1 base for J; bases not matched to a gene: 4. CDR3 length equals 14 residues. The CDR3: CASSPRQGSYEQYF. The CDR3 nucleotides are TGCGCCAGCAGCCCCAGACAGGGTTCCTACGAGCAGTACTTC.

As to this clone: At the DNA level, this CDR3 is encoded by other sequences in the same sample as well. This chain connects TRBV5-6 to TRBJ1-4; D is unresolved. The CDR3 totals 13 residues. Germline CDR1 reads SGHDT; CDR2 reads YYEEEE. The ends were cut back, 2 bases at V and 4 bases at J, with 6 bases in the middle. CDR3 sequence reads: CASSFVLNEKLFF. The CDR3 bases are TGTGCCAGCAGCTTCGTCCTTAATGAAAAACTGTTTTTT.

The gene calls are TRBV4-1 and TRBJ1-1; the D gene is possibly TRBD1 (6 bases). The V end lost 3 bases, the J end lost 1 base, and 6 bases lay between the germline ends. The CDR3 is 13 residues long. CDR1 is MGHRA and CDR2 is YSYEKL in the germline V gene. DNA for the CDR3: TGCGCCAGCAGCCAGACAGGGAACACTGAAGCTTTCTTT. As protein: CASSQTGNTEAFF.

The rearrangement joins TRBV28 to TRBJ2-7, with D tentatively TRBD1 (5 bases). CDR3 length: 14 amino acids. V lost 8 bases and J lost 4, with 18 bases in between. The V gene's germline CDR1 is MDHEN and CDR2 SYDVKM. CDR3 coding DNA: TGTGCCAGCGATCCCTACAGGAATGCTTACGAGCAGTACTTC. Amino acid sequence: CASDPYRNAYEQYF.

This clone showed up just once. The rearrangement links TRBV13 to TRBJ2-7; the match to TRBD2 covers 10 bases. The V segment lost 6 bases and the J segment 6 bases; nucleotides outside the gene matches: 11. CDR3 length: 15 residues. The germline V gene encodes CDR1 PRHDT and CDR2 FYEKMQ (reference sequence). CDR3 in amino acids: CASSRSLAGAAEQYF. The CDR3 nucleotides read TGTGCCAGCAGTCGAAGCCTAGCGGGAGCCGCCGAGCAGTACTTC. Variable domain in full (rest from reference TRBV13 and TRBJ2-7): AAGVIQSPRHLIKEKRETATLKCYPIPRHDTVYWYQQGPGQDPQFLISFYEKMQSDKGSIPDRFSAQQFSDYHSELNMSSLELGDSALYFCASSRSLAGAAEQYFGPGTRLTVT.

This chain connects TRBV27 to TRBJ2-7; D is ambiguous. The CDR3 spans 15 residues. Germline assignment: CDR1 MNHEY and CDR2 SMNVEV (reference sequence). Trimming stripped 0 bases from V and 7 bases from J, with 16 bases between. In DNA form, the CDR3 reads TGTGCCAGCAGTTTATCGGTAGAGGCGAGATGGGAGCAGTACTTC. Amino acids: CASSLSVEARWEQYF.